The 13 T cell receptor beta chains given below trace back to one sample, sequenced in a study of cytomegalovirus exposure and HLA in healthy donors. This table comes from immunoSEQ multiplex PCR, and its TCRdb copy is limited to in-frame clones, with some not included. Of about 330,000 clones listed, roughly nine tenths were seen once; the top ten hold roughly 1.2%. Input material: PBMCs. The origin of the receptors is a woman in her twenties or thirties in good health and CMV-seropositive.

The CDR3 sequence: CASSFRGGGSAGELFF. Written as DNA, the CDR3 is TGTGCCAGCAGTTTCCGCGGGGGGGGGTCCGCCGGGGAGCTGTTTTTT. The chain links TRBV28 to TRBJ2-2; 9 bases line up with TRBD2. Germline V lookup: CDR1 MDHEN, CDR2 SYDVKM. V gave up 3 bases and J gave up 6 bases; unmatched junction bases: 8. The CDR3 sequence is 16 residues long.

V gene TRBV11-3 combines with J gene TRBJ2-5; 11 positions agree with TRBD2. The CDR3 is 16 residues long. V was pared by 1 base and J by 5 bases, with 6 bases of the junction left unmatched. Per the germline V gene, CDR1 is SGHNT and CDR2 is YENEEA. CDR3 DNA: TGTGCCAGCAGCTTAGTAATAGCGGGAGGGCCGGAGACCCAGTACTTC. It specifies CASSLVIAGGPETQYF.

The chain links TRBV14 to TRBJ1-1; D unresolved. The germline V and J ends were trimmed by 4 bases and 0 bases, with 9 bases remaining between them. There are 14 residues in the CDR3. CDR1 and CDR2 (germline): SGHDN, FVKESK. Written as DNA, the CDR3 is TGTGCCAGCAGCCCAAAATCGGTGAACACTGAAGCTTTCTTT. It codes for CASSPKSVNTEAFF.

The V gene is TRBV4-2, the J gene TRBJ2-3, with D unclear. Germline V gene lookup returns CDR1 LGHNA and CDR2 YNFKEQ. V shed 6 bases and J shed 4 bases, with 11 bases lying between them. There are 13 residues in the CDR3. CDR3 loop: CASSFQIPDTQYF. The CDR3 region has the DNA TGTGCCAGCAGTTTCCAGATCCCAGATACGCAGTATTTT.

This chain links TRBV27 with TRBJ2-3, with 8 nucleotides matching TRBD1. V was pared by 6 bases and J by 6 bases, with 11 bases of the junction left unmatched. From germline, CDR1 is MNHEY and CDR2 SMNVEV (reference sequence). The CDR3 loop spans 15 amino acids. DNA of the CDR3: TGTGCCAGCAGCCCAAGACAGGGGTTCATGGATACGCAGTATTTT. Translation: CASSPRQGFMDTQYF.

This rearrangement joins TRBV27 to TRBJ2-7; D may correspond to TRBD1 or TRBD2 (6 bases each). In germline, CDR1 is MNHEY, CDR2 SMNVEV (reference sequence). The CDR3 is 14 residues long. V was shortened by 2 bases and J by 3 bases, with 11 bases between the two germline ends. CDR3 in DNA: TGTGCCAGCAGTTTACAGGGGAGGCACTACGAGCAGTACTTC. Amino acid sequence: CASSLQGRHYEQYF.

V gene TRBV6-1 combines with J gene TRBJ1-2; no reliable D call. CDR1 MNHNS and CDR2 SASEGT come from the germline V gene. Between the trimmed V and J ends, which lost 6 bases and 0 bases, there was a span of 11 bases. The CDR3 has 14 amino acids. CDR3 in amino acids: CASRPEVANYGYTF. The CDR3 DNA is TGTGCCAGCAGGCCTGAGGTTGCTAACTATGGCTACACCTTC.

The sample holds one count of this clone. The V and J genes are TRBV14 and TRBJ1-2, with D maybe TRBD1 (6 bases). The CDR3 runs 14 residues. Deletions cut 0 bases from V and 8 bases from J, with 13 bases between. CDR1 and CDR2 from the germline V gene are SGHDN and FVKESK. The CDR3 bases are TGTGCCAGCAGCCAAGATCCGTCGGGGGGCGGCTACACCTTC. This translates into CASSQDPSGGGYTF.

The chain is built from TRBV7-2 and TRBJ2-1, with D perhaps matching TRBD1 or TRBD2 (5 bases each). Between the trimmed V and J ends, which lost 4 bases and 0 bases, there was a span of 10 bases. This CDR3 has 15 amino acids. In germline, CDR1 is SGHTA, CDR2 FQGNSA. The CDR3 protein is CASSYGTASYNEQFF. For the CDR3, the DNA is TGTGCCAGCAGCTACGGGACCGCCTCCTACAATGAGCAGTTCTTC.

The chain combines TRBV5-6 with TRBJ1-4; perhaps TRBD1 as D (5 bases). This CDR3 spans 15 amino acids. With 1 base removed from V and 8 bases from J, the gap between germline ends came to 15 bases. Germline V CDR1 and CDR2: SGHDT, YYEEEE. For the CDR3, the DNA is TGTGCCAGCAGCTTGTACGGCGGGGGAGAGGAAAAACTGTTTTTT. It encodes CASSLYGGGEEKLFF. The full variable domain, its missing parts supplied by reference TRBV5-6 and TRBJ1-4, is DAGVTQSPTHLIKTRGQQVTLRCSPKSGHDTVSWYQQALGQGPQFIFQYYEEEERQRGNFPDRFSGHQFPNYSSELNVNALLLGDSALYLCASSLYGGGEEKLFFGSGTQLSVL.

The V gene is TRBV9, the J gene TRBJ2-7; 8 positions agree with TRBD2. Trimming cost V 3 bases and J 2 bases; bases outside gene matches: 10. Per germline, CDR1 SGDLS and CDR2 YYNGEE. The CDR3 is made up of 16 amino acids. CDR3 sequence reads: CASSGTSSPHPYEQYF. Here the CDR3 DNA reads TGTGCCAGCAGCGGGACTAGCAGCCCTCACCCCTACGAGCAGTACTTC.

The gene calls are TRBV7-9 and TRBJ1-6; no reliable D call. Germline CDR1 reads SEHNR; CDR2 reads FQNEAQ (reference sequence). With 2 bases removed from V and 5 bases from J, the gap between germline ends came to 10 bases. This CDR3 has 15 residues. The CDR3 here is CASSLLTADNSPLHF. The CDR3 DNA sequence: TGTGCCAGCAGCTTACTTACAGCCGATAATTCACCCCTCCACTTT.

This sequence joins TRBV7-3 and TRBJ1-1; a possible D gene is TRBD1 (5 bases). CDR1 and CDR2 (germline): SGHTA, FQGTGA. The CDR3 sequence is 14 residues long. Trimming cost V 1 base and J 1 base, with 7 bases left between them. This CDR3 is CASSLMGENTEAFF. CDR3 DNA: TGTGCCAGCAGCTTAATGGGGGAGAACACTGAAGCTTTCTTT.